The clone carrying this T cell receptor beta chain was counted only a few times. These data come from a study of identical twins. TCRdb redid the calling of the 5' RACE reads with MiXCR, one entry per CDR3 protein. The table records fewer than 250,000 distinct CDR3 sequences, 6% to 8.5% of them present only once. The CDR3 runs to 15 residues. Deletions cut 2 bases from V and 8 bases from J, with 16 bases between. The V gene's germline CDR1 is MGHRA and CDR2 YSYEKL. These same records also appear under a second study, on yellow fever vaccine responses in identical twins.

This clonotype was sampled from a young woman in good health. The sample taken for sequencing was CD8+ T cells sorted from blood. The chain uses TRBV4-1 and TRBJ2-1; D uncertain. DNA of the CDR3: TGCGCCAGCAGCCAACTAGGTCTAGGGTCGGATGAGCAGTTCTTC. It specifies CASSQLGLGSDEQFF.